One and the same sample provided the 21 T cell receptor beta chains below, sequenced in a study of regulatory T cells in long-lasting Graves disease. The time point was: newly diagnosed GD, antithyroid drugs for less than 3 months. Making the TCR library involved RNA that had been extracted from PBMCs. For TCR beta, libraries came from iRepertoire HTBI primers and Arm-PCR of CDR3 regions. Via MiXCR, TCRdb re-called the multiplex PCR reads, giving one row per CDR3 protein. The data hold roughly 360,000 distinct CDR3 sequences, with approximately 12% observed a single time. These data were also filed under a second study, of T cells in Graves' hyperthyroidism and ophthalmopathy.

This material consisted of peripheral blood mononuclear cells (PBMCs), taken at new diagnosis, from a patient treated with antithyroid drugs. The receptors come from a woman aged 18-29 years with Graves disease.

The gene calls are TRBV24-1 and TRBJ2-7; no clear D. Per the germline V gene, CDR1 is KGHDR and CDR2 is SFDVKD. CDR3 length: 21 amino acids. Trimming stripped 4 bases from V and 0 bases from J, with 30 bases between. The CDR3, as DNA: TGTGCCACCAGTGAAGGCTCTCTGAATCGGGTCCACTCCTGTAGCTCCTACGAGCAGTACTTC. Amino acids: CATSEGSLNRVHSCSSYEQYF.

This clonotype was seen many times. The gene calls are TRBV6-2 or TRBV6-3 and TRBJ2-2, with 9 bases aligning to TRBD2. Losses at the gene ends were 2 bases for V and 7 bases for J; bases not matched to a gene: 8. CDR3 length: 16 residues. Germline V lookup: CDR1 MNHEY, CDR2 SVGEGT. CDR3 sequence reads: CASSYGREGPVGELFF. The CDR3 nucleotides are TGTGCCAGCAGTTACGGGCGGGAGGGCCCGGTCGGGGAGCTGTTTTTT.

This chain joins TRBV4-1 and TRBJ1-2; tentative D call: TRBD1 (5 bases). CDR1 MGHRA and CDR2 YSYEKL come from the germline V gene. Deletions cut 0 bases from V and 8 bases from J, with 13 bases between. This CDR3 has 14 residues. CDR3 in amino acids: CASSQESQDGGYTF. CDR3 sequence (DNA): TGCGCCAGCAGCCAAGAATCACAGGATGGAGGCTACACCTTC.

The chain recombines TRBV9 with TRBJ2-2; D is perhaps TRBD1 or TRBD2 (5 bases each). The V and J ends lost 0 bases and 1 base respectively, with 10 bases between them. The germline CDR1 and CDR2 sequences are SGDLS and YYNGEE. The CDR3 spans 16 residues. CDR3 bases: TGTGCCAGCAGCGTAGGTGGGGGTTTGAACACCGGGGAGCTGTTTTTT. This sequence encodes CASSVGGGLNTGELFF.

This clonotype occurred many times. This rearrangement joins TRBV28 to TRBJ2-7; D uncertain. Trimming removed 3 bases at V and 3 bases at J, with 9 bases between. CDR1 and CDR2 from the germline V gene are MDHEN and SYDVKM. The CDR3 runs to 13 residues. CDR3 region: CASSLTAHYEQYV. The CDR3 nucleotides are TGTGCCAGCAGTTTGACGGCCCACTACGAGCAGTACGTC.

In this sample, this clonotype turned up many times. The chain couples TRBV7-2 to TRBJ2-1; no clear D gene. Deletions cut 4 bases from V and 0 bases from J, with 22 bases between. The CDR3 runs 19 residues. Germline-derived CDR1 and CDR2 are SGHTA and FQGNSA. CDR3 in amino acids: CASSSPRLGLAFSYNEQFF. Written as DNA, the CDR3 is TGTGCCAGCAGCTCTCCCCGGTTAGGGTTGGCCTTCTCCTACAATGAGCAGTTCTTC. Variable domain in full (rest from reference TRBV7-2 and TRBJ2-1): GAGVSQSPSNKVTEKGKDVELRCDPISGHTALYWYRQSLGQGLEFLIYFQGNSAPDKSGLPSDRFSAERTGGSVSTLTIQRTQQEDSAVYLCASSSPRLGLAFSYNEQFFGPGTRLTVL.

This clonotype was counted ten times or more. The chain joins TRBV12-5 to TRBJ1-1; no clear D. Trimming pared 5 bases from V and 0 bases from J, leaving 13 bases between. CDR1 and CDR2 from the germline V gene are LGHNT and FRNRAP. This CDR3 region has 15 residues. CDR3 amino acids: CASGKTREMNTEAFF. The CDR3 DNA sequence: TGTGCTAGTGGTAAGACAAGGGAAATGAACACTGAAGCTTTCTTT.

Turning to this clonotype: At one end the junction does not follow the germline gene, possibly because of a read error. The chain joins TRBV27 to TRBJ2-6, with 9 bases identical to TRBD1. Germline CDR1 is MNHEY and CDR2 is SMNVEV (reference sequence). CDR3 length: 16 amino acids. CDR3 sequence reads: CASTWTGVSGANVLAF. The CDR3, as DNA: TGTGCCAGCACTTGGACAGGGGTCTCTGGGGCCAACGTCCTGGCTTTC.

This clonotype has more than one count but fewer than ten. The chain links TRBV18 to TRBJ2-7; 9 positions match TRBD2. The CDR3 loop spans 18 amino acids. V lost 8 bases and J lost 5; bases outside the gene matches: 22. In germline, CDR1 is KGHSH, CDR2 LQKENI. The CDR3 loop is CASSQVWASGTFVDEQYF. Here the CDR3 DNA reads TGTGCCAGCAGCCAAGTTTGGGCTAGCGGGACCTTCGTTGACGAGCAGTACTTC.

The CDR3: CASSLMGTSGDLYEQYV. DNA of the CDR3: TGTGCCAGCAGCTTGATGGGGACTAGCGGGGACCTCTACGAGCAGTACGTC. The V gene is TRBV11-2, the J gene TRBJ2-7; 13 bases agree with TRBD2. CDR1 is SGHAT and CDR2 is FQNNGV in the germline V gene. The CDR3 contains 17 residues. V dropped 3 bases and J dropped 3; count of bases not matched to a gene: 8.

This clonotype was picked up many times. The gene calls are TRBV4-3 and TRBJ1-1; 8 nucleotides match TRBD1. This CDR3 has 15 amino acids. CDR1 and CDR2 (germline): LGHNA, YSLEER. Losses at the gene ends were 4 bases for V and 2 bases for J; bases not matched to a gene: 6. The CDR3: CASSPWTGRNTEAFF. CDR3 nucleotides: TGCGCCAGCAGCCCATGGACAGGGAGAAACACTGAAGCTTTCTTT.

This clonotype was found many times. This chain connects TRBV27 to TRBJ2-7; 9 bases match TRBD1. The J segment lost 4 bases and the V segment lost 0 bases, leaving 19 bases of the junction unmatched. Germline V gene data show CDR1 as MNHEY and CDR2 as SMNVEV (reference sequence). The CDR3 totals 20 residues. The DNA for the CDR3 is TGTGCCAGCAGTTTATCAATGCGGGACAGGGTAGAAACGAGGAAATACGAGCAGTACTTC. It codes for CASSLSMRDRVETRKYEQYF.

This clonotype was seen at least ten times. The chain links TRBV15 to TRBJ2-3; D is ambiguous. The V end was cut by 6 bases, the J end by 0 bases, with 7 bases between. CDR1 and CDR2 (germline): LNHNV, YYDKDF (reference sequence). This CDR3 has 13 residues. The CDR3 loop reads CATSHVSTDTQYF. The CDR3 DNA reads TGTGCCACCAGTCACGTTAGCACAGATACGCAGTATTTT.

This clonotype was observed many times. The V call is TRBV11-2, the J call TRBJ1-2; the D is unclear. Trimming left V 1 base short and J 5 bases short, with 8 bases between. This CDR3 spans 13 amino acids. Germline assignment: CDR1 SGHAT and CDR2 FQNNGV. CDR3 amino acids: CASSLVTQYGYTF. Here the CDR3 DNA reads TGTGCCAGCAGCTTAGTTACCCAGTATGGCTACACCTTC.

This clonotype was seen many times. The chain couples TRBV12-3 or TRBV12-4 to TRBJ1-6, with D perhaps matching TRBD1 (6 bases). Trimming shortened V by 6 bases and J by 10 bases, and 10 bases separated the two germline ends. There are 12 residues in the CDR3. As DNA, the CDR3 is TGTGCCAGCAGCTTTCAGGGGTCACCCCTCCACTTT. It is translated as CASSFQGSPLHF.

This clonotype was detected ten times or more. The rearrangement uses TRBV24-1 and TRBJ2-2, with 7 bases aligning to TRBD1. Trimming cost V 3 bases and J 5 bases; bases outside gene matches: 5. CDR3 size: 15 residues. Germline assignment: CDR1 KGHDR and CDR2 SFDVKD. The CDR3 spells CATSDAGTETGELFF. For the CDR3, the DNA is TGTGCCACCAGTGATGCCGGGACAGAGACCGGGGAGCTGTTTTTT.

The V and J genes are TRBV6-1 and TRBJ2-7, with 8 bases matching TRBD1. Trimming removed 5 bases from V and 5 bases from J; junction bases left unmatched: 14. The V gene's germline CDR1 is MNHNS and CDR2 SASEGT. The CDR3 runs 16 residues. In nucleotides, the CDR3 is TGTGCCAGCAGTCCCGGAAGAGGACAGGGCCGCAACGAGCAGTACGTC. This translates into CASSPGRGQGRNEQYV.

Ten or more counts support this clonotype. This CDR3 is CASSRTGTGLVNEQFF. Here the CDR3 DNA reads TGTGCCAGCAGTCGAACAGGGACAGGGTTAGTTAATGAGCAGTTCTTC. The chain uses TRBV27 and TRBJ2-1, with 9 bases aligning to TRBD1. J gave up 7 bases and V 5 bases, and 12 bases lay outside the gene matches. Germline V CDR1 and CDR2: MNHEY, SMNVEV (reference sequence). CDR3 length: 16 amino acids.

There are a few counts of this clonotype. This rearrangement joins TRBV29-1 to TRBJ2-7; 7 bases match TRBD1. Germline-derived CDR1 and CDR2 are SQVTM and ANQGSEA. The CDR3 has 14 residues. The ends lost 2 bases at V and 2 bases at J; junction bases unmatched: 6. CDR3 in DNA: TGCAGCGTTGAATCTGGGACAGACCCCTACGAGCAGTACTTC. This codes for CSVESGTDPYEQYF.

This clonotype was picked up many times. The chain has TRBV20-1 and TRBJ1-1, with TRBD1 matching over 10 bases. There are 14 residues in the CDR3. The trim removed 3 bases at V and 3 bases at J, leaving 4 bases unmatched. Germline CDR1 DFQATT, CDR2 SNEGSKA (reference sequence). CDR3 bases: TGCAGTGCTAGGGGGACAGGGGAGTACACTGAAGCTTTCTTT. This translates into CSARGTGEYTEAFF.

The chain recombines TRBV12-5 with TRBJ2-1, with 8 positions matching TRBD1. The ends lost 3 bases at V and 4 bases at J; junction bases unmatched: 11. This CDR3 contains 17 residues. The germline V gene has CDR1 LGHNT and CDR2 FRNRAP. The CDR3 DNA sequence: TGTGCTAGTGGTTTCCCCAGGGGGCCTACGGGATACAATGAGCAGTTCTTC. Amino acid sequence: CASGFPRGPTGYNEQFF. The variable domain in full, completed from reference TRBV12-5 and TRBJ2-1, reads DARVTQTPRHKVTEMGQEVTMRCQPILGHNTVFWYRQTMMQGLELLAYFRNRAPLDDSGMPKDRFSAEMPDATLATLKIQPSEPRDSAVYFCASGFPRGPTGYNEQFFGPGTRLTVL.